This TCR beta chain was sequenced for a study of identical twins. Broader study findings: The study found excess low generation probability among twin-shared out-of-frame alpha sequences. In cord blood, abundant beta clonotypes had fewer insertions; memory showed no trend.

MiXCR, applied by TCRdb to the 5' RACE reads, yields one record per CDR3 protein. Among fewer than 250,000 distinct CDR3 sequences listed, approximately 9% were seen once. Per the germline V gene, CDR1 is DFQATT and CDR2 is SNEGSKA (reference sequence). The CDR3 length is 12 residues. V shed 5 bases and J shed 7 bases, with 12 bases lying between them. Every donor was a healthy Caucasian. In the case of this clonotype: Its specificity is not known.

The receptor was derived from a woman aged 18-30 years in good health. Input material: memory (CD45RO+) T cells sorted from blood. The chain carries TRBV20-1 and TRBJ2-1, with D possibly TRBD2 on 6 matching bases. The CDR3 nucleotides read TGCAGTGCTCATGGGAGGAGTAATGAGCAGTTCTTC. Protein product: CSAHGRSNEQFF.